Following are 7 T cell receptor beta chains from one sample sequenced in a study of human T cells and chemical hapten exposure. Specified time point: patch test 2, 6 weeks after DPC sensitization. Treatment noted: therapeutic diphenylcyclopropenone sensitization with weekly scalp DPC. Via MiXCR, TCRdb re-called the RACE reads, giving one row per CDR3 protein. Found here are around 82,000 distinct CDR3 sequences, about 6.3% of them singletons; the top ten hold 1% to 1.5%. The sample in question was whole blood, obtained in connection with sensitization to the hapten diphenylcyclopropenone (DPC). These receptors all come from a woman aged 25 to 39 with alopecia areata. Some clones in this sample may be carry-over from other donors' samples.

This clonotype appeared a few times. The chain combines TRBV2 with TRBJ1-2; no definite D call. V was trimmed by 3 bases and J by 6 bases, leaving 11 bases between them. Germline CDR1 reads SNHLY; CDR2 reads FYNNEI. The CDR3 has 13 amino acids. CDR3 sequence: CASSDRGGNGYTF. DNA for the CDR3: TGTGCCAGCAGTGATAGAGGCGGTAATGGCTACACCTTC.

This clonotype was found many times. CDR3 DNA: TGTGCCAGCAGTTTCGGTCTAGGTTTGACTAGCGGGGCAGCGTACCAAGAGACCCAGTACTTC. Residues: CASSFGLGLTSGAAYQETQYF. This chain joins TRBV12-3 or TRBV12-4 and TRBJ2-5; 11 nucleotides match TRBD2. The CDR3 is 21 residues long. The V gene end was trimmed by 3 bases and the J gene end by 0 bases; junction bases not matched to a gene: 18.

This clonotype was recorded at least ten times. The chain links TRBV7-3 to TRBJ2-3, with D hard to call. The CDR3 extends over 14 amino acids. The germline V and J ends were trimmed by 1 base and 7 bases, with 12 bases remaining between them. CDR1 and CDR2 from the germline V gene are SGHTA and FQGTGA. In DNA form, the CDR3 reads TGTGCCAGCAGCTTAAGTCAGGAATCCAATACGCAGTATTTT. It translates to CASSLSQESNTQYF.

The sample holds a few counts of this clonotype. This sequence joins TRBV12-3 or TRBV12-4 and TRBJ1-4; D may be TRBD1 (5 bases). Deletions cut 1 base from V and 8 bases from J, with 17 bases between. The CDR3 runs to 16 residues. The CDR3 here is CASSLGWGTAGEKLFF. The DNA of the CDR3 is TGTGCCAGCAGTTTAGGGTGGGGGACCGCAGGGGAAAAACTGTTTTTT.

There are a few counts of this clonotype. V is TRBV27 and J is TRBJ2-5; 10 bases are a match to TRBD2. The CDR3 consists of 16 residues. The V gene's germline CDR1 is MNHEY and CDR2 SMNVEV (reference sequence). V shed 5 bases and J 5 bases; nucleotides not matched to a gene: 11. The CDR3 sequence: CASSPTTSGAWETQYF. The CDR3, as DNA: TGTGCCAGCAGTCCCACCACTAGCGGGGCTTGGGAGACCCAGTACTTC.

This clonotype was observed many times. This rearrangement joins TRBV5-1 to TRBJ2-5; D not resolved. The CDR3 runs to 14 residues. Between the trimmed V and J ends, which lost 2 bases and 1 base, there was a span of 9 bases. Germline V gives CDR1 SGHRS, CDR2 YFSETQ. The CDR3, as DNA: TGCGCCAGCAGCTTTAAACCCCTCCAAGAGACCCAGTACTTC. Translated, it gives CASSFKPLQETQYF.

The chain uses TRBV14 and TRBJ2-3; maybe TRBD1 (5 bases). The germline CDR1 and CDR2 sequences are SGHDN and FVKESK. The V and J ends lost 1 base and 11 bases respectively, with 13 bases between them. The CDR3 is made up of 13 amino acids. The CDR3 is CASSQAQAGWQYF. CDR3 in DNA: TGTGCCAGCAGCCAAGCCCAGGCAGGGTGGCAGTATTTT.